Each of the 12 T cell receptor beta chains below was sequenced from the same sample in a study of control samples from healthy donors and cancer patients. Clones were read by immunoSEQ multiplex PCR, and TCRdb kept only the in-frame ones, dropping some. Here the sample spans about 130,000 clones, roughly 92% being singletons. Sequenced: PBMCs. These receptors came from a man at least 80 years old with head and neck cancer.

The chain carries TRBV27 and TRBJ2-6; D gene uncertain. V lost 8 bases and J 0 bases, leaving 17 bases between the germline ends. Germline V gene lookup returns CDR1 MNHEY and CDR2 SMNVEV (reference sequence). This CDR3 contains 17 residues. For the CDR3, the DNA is TGTGCCAGCGGAAACACGGGCCGCGGCTCTGGGGCCAACGTCCTGACTTTC. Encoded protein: CASGNTGRGSGANVLTF.

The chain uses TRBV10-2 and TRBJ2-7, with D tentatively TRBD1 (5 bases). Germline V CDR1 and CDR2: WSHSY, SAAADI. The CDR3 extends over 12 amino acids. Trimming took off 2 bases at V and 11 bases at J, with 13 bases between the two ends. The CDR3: CASSELATEKYF. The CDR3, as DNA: TGCGCCAGCAGTGAGCTCGCGACAGAAAAGTACTTC.

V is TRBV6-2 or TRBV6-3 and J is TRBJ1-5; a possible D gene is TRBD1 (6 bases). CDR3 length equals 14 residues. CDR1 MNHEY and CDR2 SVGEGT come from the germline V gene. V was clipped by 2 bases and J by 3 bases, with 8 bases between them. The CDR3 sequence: CASSYDRPNQPQHF. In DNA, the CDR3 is TGTGCCAGCAGTTACGACAGGCCCAATCAGCCCCAGCATTTT.

The CDR3 nucleotides read TGTGCCAGCAGTGAGAGGGGGCAGGGTAATTCACCCCTCCACTTT. Residues: CASSERGQGNSPLHF. The chain combines TRBV6-6 with TRBJ1-6; 7 bases are shared with TRBD1. CDR1 and CDR2 (germline): MNHNY, SVGAGI (reference sequence). J was trimmed by 6 bases and V by 5 bases; bases with no gene match: 7. The CDR3 length is 15 residues.

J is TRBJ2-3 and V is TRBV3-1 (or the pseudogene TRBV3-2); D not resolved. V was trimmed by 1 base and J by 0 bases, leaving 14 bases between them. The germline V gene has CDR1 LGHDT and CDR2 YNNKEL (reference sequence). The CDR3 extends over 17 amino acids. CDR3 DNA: TGTGCCAGCAGCCAAGGCGTTTTTACTCATAGCACAGATACGCAGTATTTT. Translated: CASSQGVFTHSTDTQYF.

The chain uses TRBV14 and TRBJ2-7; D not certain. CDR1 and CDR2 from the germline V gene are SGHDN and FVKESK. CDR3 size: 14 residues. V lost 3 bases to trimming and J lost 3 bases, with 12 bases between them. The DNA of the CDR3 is TGTGCCAGCAGCCAGGAGTTTCCCCACTACGAGCAGTACTTC. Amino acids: CASSQEFPHYEQYF.

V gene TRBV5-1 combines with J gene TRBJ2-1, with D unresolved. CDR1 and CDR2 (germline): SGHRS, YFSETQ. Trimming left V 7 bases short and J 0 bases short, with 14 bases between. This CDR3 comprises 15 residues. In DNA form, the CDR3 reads TGCGCCAGCCGCCCTGGAGTGGCCTCCTACAATGAGCAGTTCTTC. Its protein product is CASRPGVASYNEQFF.

CDR3 bases: TGTGCCTGGAGCCCAGGGAGATACTCTGGAAACACCATATATTTT. This sequence encodes CAWSPGRYSGNTIYF. This sequence joins TRBV30 and TRBJ1-3; possibly TRBD1 for D (5 bases). The V and J ends lost 3 bases and 0 bases respectively, with 12 bases between them. The CDR3 totals 15 residues. Germline CDR1 reads GTSNPN; CDR2 reads SVGIG (reference sequence).

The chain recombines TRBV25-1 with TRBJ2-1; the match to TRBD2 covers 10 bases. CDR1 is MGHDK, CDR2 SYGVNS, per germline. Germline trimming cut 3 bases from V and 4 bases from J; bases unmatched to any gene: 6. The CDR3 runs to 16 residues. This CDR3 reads CASSDIGTSDYNEQFF. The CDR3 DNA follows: TGTGCCAGCAGTGACATCGGGACTAGCGATTACAATGAGCAGTTCTTC.

CDR3 amino acids: CASSGTVGVIGNTIYF. CDR3 nucleotides: TGTGCCAGCAGTGGGACCGTCGGGGTAATCGGAAACACCATATATTTT. This rearrangement joins TRBV25-1 to TRBJ1-3; D is unresolved. This CDR3 has 16 amino acids. Trimming left V 4 bases short and J 4 bases short, with 17 bases between. Germline V lookup: CDR1 MGHDK, CDR2 SYGVNS.

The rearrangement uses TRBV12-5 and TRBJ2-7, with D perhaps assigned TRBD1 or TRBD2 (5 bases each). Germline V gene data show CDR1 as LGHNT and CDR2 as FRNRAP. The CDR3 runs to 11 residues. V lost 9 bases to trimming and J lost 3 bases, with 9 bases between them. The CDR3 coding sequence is TGTGCTAGCAGGGACGACTACGAGCAGTACTTC. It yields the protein CASRDDYEQYF.

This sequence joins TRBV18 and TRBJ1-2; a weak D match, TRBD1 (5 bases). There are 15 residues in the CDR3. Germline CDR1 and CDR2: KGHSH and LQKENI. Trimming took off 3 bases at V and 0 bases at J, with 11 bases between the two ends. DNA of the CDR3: TGTGCCAGCTCACCGGGACGGCTTGCTAACTATGGCTACACCTTC. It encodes CASSPGRLANYGYTF. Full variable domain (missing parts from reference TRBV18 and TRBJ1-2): NAGVMQNPRHLVRRRGQEARLRCSPMKGHSHVYWYRQLPEEGLKFMVYLQKENIIDESGMPKERFSAEFPKEGPSILRIQQVVRGDSAAYFCASSPGRLANYGYTFGSGTRLTVV.